This T cell receptor (beta chain) originates from a study of shared clonotypes between healthy human individuals. Study at large: Aged between 18 and 49, the donors were a couple of women and three men. General study points: When compared with the clonotypes that were shared by all four sorted-subset donors, the non-shared clonotypes turned out to have lower generation probabilities. It was observed that about 5% of naive CD4 clonotypes were shared across a handful of donors.

Adult Caucasians living in Nashville, Tennessee made up all of the donors. The CDR3 has 11 residues. V was cut by 9 bases and J by 5 bases, with 8 bases left in between. The germline gives CDR1 LNHDA, CDR2 SQIVND (reference sequence). With regard to this clone: Antigen: not known.

Method: immunoSEQ multiplex PCR; TCRdb's copy keeps in-frame clones and lacks some. The sample yields more than 900,000 clones, roughly 74% seen once. This chain connects TRBV19 to TRBJ1-5, with TRBD1 as a possible D gene (5 bases). The material sequenced was memory CD4+ T cells from PBMCs. This sample's subset: CD45RA-negative fraction. The clonotype comes from a man aged 18 to 29 in good health. Some clones in this sample may be carry-over from other donors' samples. The DNA of the CDR3 is TGTGCCAGCGGGGGATATCAGCCCCAGCATTTT. This sequence encodes CASGGYQPQHF.